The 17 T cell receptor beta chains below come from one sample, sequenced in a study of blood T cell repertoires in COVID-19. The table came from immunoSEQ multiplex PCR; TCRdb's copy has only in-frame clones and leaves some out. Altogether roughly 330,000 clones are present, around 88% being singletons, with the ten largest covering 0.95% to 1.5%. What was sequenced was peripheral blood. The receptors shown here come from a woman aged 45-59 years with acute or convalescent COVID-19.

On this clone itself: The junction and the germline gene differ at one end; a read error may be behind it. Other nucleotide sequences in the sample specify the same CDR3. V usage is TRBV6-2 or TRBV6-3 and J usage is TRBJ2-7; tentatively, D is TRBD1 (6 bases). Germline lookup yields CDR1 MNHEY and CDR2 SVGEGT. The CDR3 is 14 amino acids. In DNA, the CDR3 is TGTGCCAGCAGTGAGGCCGGGACACCTTACGAGCAGTATTTC. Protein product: CASSEAGTPYEQYF.

The chain's CDR3 is CASSRLMNTEAFF. In nucleotides, the CDR3 is TGTGCGAGTAGCAGACTCATGAACACTGAAGCTTTCTTT. The chain combines TRBV3-1 (or the pseudogene TRBV3-2) with TRBJ1-1; unclear D gene. This CDR3 has 13 residues. Germline V gene data show CDR1 as LGHDT and CDR2 as YNNKEL (reference sequence).

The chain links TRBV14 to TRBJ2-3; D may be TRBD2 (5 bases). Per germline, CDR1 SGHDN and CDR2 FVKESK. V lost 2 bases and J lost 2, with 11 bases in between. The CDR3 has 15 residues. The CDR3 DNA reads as TGTGCCAGCAGCCAAAAAGGCGGGCCCACAGATACGCAGTATTTT. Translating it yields CASSQKGGPTDTQYF.

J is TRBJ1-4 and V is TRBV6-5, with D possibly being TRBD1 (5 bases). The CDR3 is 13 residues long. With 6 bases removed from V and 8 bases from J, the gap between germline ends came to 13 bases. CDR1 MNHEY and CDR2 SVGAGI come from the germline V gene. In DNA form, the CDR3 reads TGTGCCAGCAGCCCCGGGACTTGGGAAAAACTGTTTTTT. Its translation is CASSPGTWEKLFF.

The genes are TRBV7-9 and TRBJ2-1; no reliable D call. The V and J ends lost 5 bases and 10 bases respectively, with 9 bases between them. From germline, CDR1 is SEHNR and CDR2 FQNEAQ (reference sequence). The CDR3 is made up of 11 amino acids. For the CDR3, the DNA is TGTGCCAGCAGCCTATTACGGGAGCAGTTCTTC. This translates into CASSLLREQFF. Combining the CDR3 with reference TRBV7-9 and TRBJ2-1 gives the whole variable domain DTGVSQNPRHKITKRGQNVTFRCDPISEHNRLYWYRQTLGQGPEFLTYFQNEAQLEKSRLLSDRFSAERPKGSFSTLEIQRTEQGDSAMYLCASSLLREQFFGPGTRLTVL.

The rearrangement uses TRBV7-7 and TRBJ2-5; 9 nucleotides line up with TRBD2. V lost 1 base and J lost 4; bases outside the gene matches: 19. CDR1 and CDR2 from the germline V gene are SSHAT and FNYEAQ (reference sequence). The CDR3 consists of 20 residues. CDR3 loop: CASSLGPVAGGPSPRETQYF. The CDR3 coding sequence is TGTGCCAGCAGCTTAGGACCGGTGGCGGGAGGGCCATCCCCCAGAGAGACCCAGTACTTC.

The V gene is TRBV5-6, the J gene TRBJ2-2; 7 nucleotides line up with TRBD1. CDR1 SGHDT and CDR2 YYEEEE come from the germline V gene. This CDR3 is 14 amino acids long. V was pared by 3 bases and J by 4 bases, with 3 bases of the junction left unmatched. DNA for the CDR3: TGTGCCAGCAGCTCGGGACAGACCACCGGGGAGCTGTTTTTT. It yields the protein CASSSGQTTGELFF. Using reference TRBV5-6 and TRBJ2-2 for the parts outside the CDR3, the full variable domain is DAGVTQSPTHLIKTRGQQVTLRCSPKSGHDTVSWYQQALGQGPQFIFQYYEEEERQRGNFPDRFSGHQFPNYSSELNVNALLLGDSALYLCASSSGQTTGELFFGEGSRLTVL.

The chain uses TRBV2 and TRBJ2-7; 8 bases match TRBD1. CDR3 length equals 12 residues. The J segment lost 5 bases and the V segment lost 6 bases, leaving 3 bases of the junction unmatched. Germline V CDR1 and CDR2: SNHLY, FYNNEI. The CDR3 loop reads CASRSGGHEQYF. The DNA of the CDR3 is TGTGCCAGCAGGTCAGGGGGCCACGAGCAGTACTTC.

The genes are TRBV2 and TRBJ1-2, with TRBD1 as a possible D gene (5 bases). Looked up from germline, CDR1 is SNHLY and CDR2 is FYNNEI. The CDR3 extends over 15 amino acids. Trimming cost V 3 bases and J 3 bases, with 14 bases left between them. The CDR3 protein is CASSDGQGRDYGYTF. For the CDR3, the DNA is TGTGCCAGCAGTGACGGGCAGGGTAGGGACTATGGCTACACCTTC.

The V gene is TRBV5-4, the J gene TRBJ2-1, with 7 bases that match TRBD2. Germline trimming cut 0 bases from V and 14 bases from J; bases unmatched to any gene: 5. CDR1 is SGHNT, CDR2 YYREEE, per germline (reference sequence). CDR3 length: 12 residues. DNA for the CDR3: TGTGCCAGCAGCTTGGCTGCCCGGGAGGAGTTCTTC. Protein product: CASSLAAREEFF.

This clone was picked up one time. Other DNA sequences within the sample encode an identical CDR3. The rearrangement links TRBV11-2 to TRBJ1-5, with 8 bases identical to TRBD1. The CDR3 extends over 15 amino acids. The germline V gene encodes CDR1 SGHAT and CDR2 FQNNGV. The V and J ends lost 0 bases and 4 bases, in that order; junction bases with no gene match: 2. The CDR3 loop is CASSLDTGGNQPQHF. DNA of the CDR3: TGTGCCAGCAGCTTAGATACAGGGGGGAATCAGCCCCAGCATTTT. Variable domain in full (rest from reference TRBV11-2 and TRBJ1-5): EAGVAQSPRYKIIEKRQSVAFWCNPISGHATLYWYQQILGQGPKLLIQFQNNGVVDDSQLPKDRFSAERLKGVDSTLKIQPAKLEDSAVYLCASSLDTGGNQPQHFGDGTRLSIL.

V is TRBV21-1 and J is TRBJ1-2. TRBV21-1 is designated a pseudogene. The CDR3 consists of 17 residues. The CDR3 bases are TGTGCCAGCAGCAAAGAGGATTCGGGGAGGCGGTTCTATGGCTACACCTTC. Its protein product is CASSKEDSGRRFYGYTF.

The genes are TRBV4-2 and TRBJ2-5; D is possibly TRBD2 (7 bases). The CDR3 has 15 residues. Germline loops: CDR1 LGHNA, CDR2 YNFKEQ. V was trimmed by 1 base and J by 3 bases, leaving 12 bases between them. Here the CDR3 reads CASSQGRGGEETQYF. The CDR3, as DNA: TGTGCCAGCAGCCAAGGCAGGGGAGGGGAAGAGACCCAGTACTTC.

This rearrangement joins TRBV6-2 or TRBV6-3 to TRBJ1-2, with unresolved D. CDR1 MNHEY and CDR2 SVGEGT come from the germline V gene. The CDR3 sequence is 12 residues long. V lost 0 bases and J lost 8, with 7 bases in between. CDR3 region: CASSYSGYGYTF. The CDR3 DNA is TGTGCCAGCAGTTACTCCGGTTACGGCTACACCTTC.

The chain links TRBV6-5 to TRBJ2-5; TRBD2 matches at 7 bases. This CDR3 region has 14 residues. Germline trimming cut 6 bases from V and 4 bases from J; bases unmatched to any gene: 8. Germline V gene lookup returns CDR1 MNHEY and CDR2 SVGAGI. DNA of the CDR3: TGTGCCAGCAGGTACCCGGGGGGTGGAGAGACCCAGTACTTC. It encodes CASRYPGGGETQYF.

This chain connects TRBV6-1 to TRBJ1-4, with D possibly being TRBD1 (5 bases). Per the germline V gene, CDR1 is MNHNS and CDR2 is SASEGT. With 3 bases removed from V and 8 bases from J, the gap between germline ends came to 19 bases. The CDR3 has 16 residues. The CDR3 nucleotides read TGTGCCAGCAGTGAGGCTAGGGGCGCGGTTGAAGAAAAACTGTTTTTT. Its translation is CASSEARGAVEEKLFF.

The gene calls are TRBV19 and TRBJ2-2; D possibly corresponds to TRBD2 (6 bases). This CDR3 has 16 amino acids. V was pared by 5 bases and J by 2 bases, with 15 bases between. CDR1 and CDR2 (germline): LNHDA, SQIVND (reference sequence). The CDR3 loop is CASSPRGTDNTGELFF. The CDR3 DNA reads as TGTGCCAGTAGTCCCCGGGGGACGGATAACACCGGGGAGCTGTTTTTT.